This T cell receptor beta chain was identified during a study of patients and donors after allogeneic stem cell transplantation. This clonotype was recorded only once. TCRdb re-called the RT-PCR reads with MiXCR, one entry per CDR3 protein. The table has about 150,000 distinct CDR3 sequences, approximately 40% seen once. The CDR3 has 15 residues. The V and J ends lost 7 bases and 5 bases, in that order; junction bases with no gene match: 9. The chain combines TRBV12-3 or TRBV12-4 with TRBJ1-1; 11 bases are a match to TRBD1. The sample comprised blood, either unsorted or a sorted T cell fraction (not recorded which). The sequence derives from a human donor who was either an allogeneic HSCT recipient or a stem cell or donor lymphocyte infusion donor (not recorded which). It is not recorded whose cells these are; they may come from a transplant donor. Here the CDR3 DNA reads TGTGCCAGCATCCAAGTGGGGACAGGGGGAACTGAAGCTTTCTTT. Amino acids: CASIQVGTGGTEAFF.